This T cell receptor beta chain was retrieved from a study of T cell repertoires in cytomegalovirus infection (dated by TCRdb to between 2018 and 2021). At the level of the whole study: Peptide stimulations targeted recently identified HLA-C-restricted CMV epitopes, whose presentation resists viral immunomodulation, together with well-studied HLA-B-restricted epitopes. Because public TCR beta signatures pointed to carriage of CMV infection together with the matching HLA type, the HLA type of each donor mattered for the analysis. The paper's findings and limits, for the study overall: In both this cohort and an independent cohort of some 350 donors, the cumulative frequency of public TCR beta family members distinguished carriers of CMV infection plus the relevant HLA type. The ex vivo response was dominated by HLA-C-restricted CMV-specific TCR beta clonotypes, and the single most frequent clonotype in two of eight donors was supplied by these HLA-C-restricted clonotypes.

Sequencing was performed on an Illumina HiSeq 1500. In-frame beta chains were kept once TCRdb had trimmed the public reads at Q25 with fastp and called clones with MiXCR. Rows with a matching CDR3 protein are joined into one entry that keeps the most common DNA and genes. The sample profile shows around 540,000 distinct CDR3 sequences; around 35% of them were found once. The ten largest clonotypes hold 17% of the sample. The germline V and J ends show losses of 5 bases and 7 bases respectively, and no gene match explains 7 bases of the junction. The CDR3, from cysteine to phenylalanine, totals 14 residues. Only CDR3 DNA is held: 42 bases, read in frame from base 1. The treatment or condition label, read with the paper, signifies: in vitro stimulation with specific CMV peptide epitopes to enrich CMV-specific T cells. The sample holds a few counts of this clonotype. Its specific antigen is unknown. Per-base qualities were not stored, and no clone one base away is much larger.

The TCR was taken from a human donor in good health (CMV status not recorded). Some clones in this sample may be carry-over from other donors' samples. This specimen consisted of cultured PBMCs, obtained from culture after CMV antigen stimulation. This chain joins TRBV12-3 or TRBV12-4 to TRBJ2-2; 7 junctional bases match TRBD1. The CDR3 region: CASSLRQGRGELFF. At the DNA level, the sequence is TGTGCCAGCAGTCTCCGACAGGGTCGCGGGGAGCTGTTTTTT.